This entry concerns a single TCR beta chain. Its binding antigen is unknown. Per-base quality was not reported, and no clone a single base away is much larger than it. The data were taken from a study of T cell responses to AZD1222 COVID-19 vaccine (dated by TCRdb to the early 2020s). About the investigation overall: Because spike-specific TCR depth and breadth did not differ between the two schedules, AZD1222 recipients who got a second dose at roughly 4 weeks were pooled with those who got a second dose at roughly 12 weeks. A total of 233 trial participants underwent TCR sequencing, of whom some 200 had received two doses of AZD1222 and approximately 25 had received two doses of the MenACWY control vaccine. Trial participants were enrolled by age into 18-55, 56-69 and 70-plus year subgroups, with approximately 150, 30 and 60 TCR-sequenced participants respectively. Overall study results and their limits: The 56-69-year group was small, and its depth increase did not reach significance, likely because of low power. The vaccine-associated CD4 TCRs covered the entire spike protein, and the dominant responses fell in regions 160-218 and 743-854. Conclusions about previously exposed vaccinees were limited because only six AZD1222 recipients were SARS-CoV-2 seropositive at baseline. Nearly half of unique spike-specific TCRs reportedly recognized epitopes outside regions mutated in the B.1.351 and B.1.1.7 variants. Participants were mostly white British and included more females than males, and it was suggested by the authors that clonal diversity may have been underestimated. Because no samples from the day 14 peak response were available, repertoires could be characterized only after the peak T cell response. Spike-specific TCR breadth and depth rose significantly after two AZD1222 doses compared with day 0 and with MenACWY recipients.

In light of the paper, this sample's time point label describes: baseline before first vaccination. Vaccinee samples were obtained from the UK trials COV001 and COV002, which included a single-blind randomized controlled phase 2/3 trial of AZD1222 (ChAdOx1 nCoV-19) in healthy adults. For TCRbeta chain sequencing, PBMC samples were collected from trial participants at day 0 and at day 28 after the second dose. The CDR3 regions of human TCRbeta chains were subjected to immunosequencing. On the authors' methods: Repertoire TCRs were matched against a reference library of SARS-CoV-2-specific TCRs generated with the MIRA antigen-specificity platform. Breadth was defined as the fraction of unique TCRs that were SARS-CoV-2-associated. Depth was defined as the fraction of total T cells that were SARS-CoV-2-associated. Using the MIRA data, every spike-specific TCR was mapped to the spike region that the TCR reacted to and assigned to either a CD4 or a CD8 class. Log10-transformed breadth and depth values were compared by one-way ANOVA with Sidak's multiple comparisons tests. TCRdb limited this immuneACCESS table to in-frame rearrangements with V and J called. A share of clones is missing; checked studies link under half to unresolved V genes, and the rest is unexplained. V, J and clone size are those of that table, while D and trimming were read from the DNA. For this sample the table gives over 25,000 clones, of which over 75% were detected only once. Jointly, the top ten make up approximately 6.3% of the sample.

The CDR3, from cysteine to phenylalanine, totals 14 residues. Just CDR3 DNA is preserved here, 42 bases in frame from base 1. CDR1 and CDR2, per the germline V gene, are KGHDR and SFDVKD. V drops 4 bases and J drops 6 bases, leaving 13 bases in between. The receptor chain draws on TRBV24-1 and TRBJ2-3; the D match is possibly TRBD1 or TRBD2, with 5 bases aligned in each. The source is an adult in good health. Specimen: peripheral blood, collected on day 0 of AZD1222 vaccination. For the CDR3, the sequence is CATSDVLGRDTQYF. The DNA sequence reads TGTGCCACCAGTGACGTCCTGGGACGGGATACGCAGTATTTT.